The rows below give T cell receptor beta chains drawn from one sample of a study of T cells in Graves' hyperthyroidism and ophthalmopathy. TCRdb ran MiXCR on the multiplex PCR reads and lists one entry per CDR3 protein. This table holds roughly 720,000 distinct CDR3 sequences, 17% found once. Sequenced sample: blood. The source of these receptors is a man aged 50-59 years with Graves' hyperthyroidism. CDR3s include the opening cysteine and the closing phenylalanine or tryptophan. A D gene is named only where the DNA matches it firmly. Size values are once, few and many counts, or a class for expanded clones, and some rows have none.

j_call v_call d_call clone_size cdr3_nt cdr3_aa
TRBJ2-3 TRBV30 - - TGTGCCTGGAGCCCCGGGGTGGGCACAGATACGCAGTATTTT CAWSPGVGTDTQYF
TRBJ2-6 TRBV6-1 - few TGTGCCAGCAGGAGGGGGGGAGTTTATGGGGCCAACGTCCTGACTTTC CASRRGGVYGANVLTF
TRBJ1-5 TRBV28 TRBD1 few TGTGCCAGCAGTCCCATAGGGACAGGTTTCAATCAGCCCCAGCATTTT CASSPIGTGFNQPQHF
TRBJ2-5 TRBV19 - many TGTGCCAGTAGTTACCGGGACACTCAGTACCAAGAGACCCAGTACTTC CASSYRDTQYQETQYF
TRBJ1-2 TRBV29-1 TRBD1 few TGCAGCGTCGACACAGGGGATGGCTACACCTTC CSVDTGDGYTF
TRBJ2-7 TRBV30 - - TGTGCCTGGAGTAGGGAGTCCTACGAGCAGTACTTC CAWSRESYEQYF
TRBJ2-1 TRBV10-3 - few TGTGCCATCACCGAGACAGGAGATGAGCAGTTCTTC CAITETGDEQFF
TRBJ2-7 TRBV28 - many TGTGCCAGCAGTTTATTGAGGGCCCGCTACGAGCAGTACTTC CASSLLRARYEQYF
TRBJ2-7 TRBV10-1 TRBD2 few TGCGCCAGCAGTGAGACGGGACTAGCGGGAGATACGTTGGAATACGAGCAGTACTTC CASSETGLAGDTLEYEQYF
TRBJ2-1 TRBV30 TRBD2 many TGTGCCTGGAGTCCCGGGACTAGCGGGTTTGTTGAGCAGTTCTTC CAWSPGTSGFVEQFF
TRBJ1-2 TRBV27 TRBD1 many TGTGCCAGCAGTAATACAGGGGTCTATGGCTACACCTTC CASSNTGVYGYTF
TRBJ2-1 TRBV5-6 TRBD1 few TGTGCCAGCAGCTCCCCGGGACAGGATTACAATGAGCAGTTCTTC CASSSPGQDYNEQFF
TRBJ1-6 TRBV28 TRBD1 many TGTGCCAGCAGTTTTCGGACAGGGGGATCACCCCTCCACTTT CASSFRTGGSPLHF
TRBJ1-6 TRBV27 - - TGTGCCAGCAGTTTACCAGGAACTTCACCCCTCCACTTT CASSLPGTSPLHF
TRBJ2-7 TRBV9 TRBD1 - TGTGCCAGCAGCGTAGGTATGGGACAGGGTTTCGAGCAGTACTTC CASSVGMGQGFEQYF
TRBJ2-6 TRBV28 - many TGTGCCAGCAGTGCCTCAGAAGCTGGGGCCAACGTCCTGACTTTC CASSASEAGANVLTF
TRBJ1-1 TRBV5-6 - - TGTGCCAGCAGCTCCCAGGGGAGGATCACTGAAGCTTTCTTT CASSSQGRITEAFF
TRBJ2-2 TRBV3-1 TRBD2 once TGTGCCAGCAGCTCCCTTTCTGCTAGCGGGAGGATTACCGGGGAGCTGTTTTTT CASSSLSASGRITGELFF
TRBJ1-2 TRBV9 - many TGTGCCAGTACCCCCGGGGGGCCCAACTATGGCTACACCTTC CASTPGGPNYGYTF
TRBJ2-1 TRBV29-1 TRBD1 many TGCAGCGTGGCCGGGACAGGAAACAATGAGCAGTTCTTC CSVAGTGNNEQFF
TRBJ1-2 TRBV30 - many TGTGCCTGGAGTGCCACAGGCAACTATGGCTACACCTTC CAWSATGNYGYTF
TRBJ2-2 TRBV18 TRBD1 - TGTGCCAGCTCACCATCCGGACAGGAAAACACCGGGGAGCTGTTTTTT CASSPSGQENTGELFF
TRBJ1-2 TRBV20-1 - - TGCAGTGCTGCCCTTGGTAGTTCTAACTATGGCTACACCTTC CSAALGSSNYGYTF
TRBJ2-1 TRBV6-2/TRBV6-3 TRBD2 many TGTGCCAGTCAAGCGGGAGGCTCGAGCTCCTACAATGAGCAGTTCTTC CASQAGGSSSYNEQFF
TRBJ2-7 TRBV7-9 - few TGTGCCAGCAGCTTAGGACCCGAGACAGGACGCGAGCAGTACTTC CASSLGPETGREQYF
TRBJ1-3 TRBV28 TRBD1 - TGTGCCAGCAGGCCCTCCGGGACAGGGAAAAGAAACACCATATATTTT CASRPSGTGKRNTIYF
TRBJ2-7 TRBV28 TRBD2 many TGTGCCAGCAGCCCCCACTCTTGGAGACTAGCGGAAACCTACGAGCAGTACTTC CASSPHSWRLAETYEQYF
TRBJ2-7 TRBV20-1 - many TGCAGTGCTAGGAGGACGGATCACTACGAGCAGTACTTC CSARRTDHYEQYF
TRBJ2-5 TRBV30 - - TGTGCCTGGAGTGTACTAGAGGGGGAGACCCAGTACTTC CAWSVLEGETQYF
TRBJ1-1 TRBV27 - - TGTGCCAGCACTCCTAGAGGTGGGAACACTGAAGCTTTCTTT CASTPRGGNTEAFF
TRBJ2-5 TRBV7-6 - many TGTGCCAGCAGCTTAAGTCAGGGTGGTTGGGAGACCCAGTACTTC CASSLSQGGWETQYF
TRBJ2-7 TRBV20-1 - many TGCAGTGCTGGGGAACTAGCCCGCTACGAGCAGTACTTC CSAGELARYEQYF
TRBJ2-7 TRBV30 - many TGTGCCTGGCACAGGGACACCTACGAGCAGTACTTC CAWHRDTYEQYF
TRBJ1-2 TRBV19 TRBD1 - TGTGCCAGTAAAGACAGGGATTTAAGCTATGGCTACACCTTC CASKDRDLSYGYTF
TRBJ2-7 TRBV20-1 TRBD2 many TGCAGTGCTAGAGATCGGGAGGGGCGTTCCGAGCAGTACTTC CSARDREGRSEQYF
TRBJ1-1 TRBV9 - many TGTGCCAGCAGCGTAGATGGGGGACTCCCTGAAGCTTTCTTT CASSVDGGLPEAFF
TRBJ2-7 TRBV13 - - TGTGCCAGCACCCCCAGCCAGAACACGAGGGAGCAGTACTTC CASTPSQNTREQYF
TRBJ1-2 TRBV20-1 - many TGCAGTGCTAGACCGTCGGGGACACGGAACTATGGCTACACCTTC CSARPSGTRNYGYTF
TRBJ1-3 TRBV28 TRBD1 - TGTGCCAGCAGAAGACAGGGCTCTGGAAACACCATATATTTT CASRRQGSGNTIYF
TRBJ2-7 TRBV28 - many TGTGCCAGCATCCAAATGGGGGGCTCCGAGCAGTACTTC CASIQMGGSEQYF
TRBJ2-7 TRBV7-9 - few TGTGCCAGCAGCCGCGGGACAGCGGGGGACTACGAGCACTACTTC CASSRGTAGDYEHYF
TRBJ1-1 TRBV2 - many TGTGCCAGCAGTGAGCTGGGGCGAGTACCTGAAGCTTTCTTT CASSELGRVPEAFF
TRBJ1-2 TRBV2 - many TGTGCCGGCAGTGGGAGGGAGGACTATGGCTACACCTTC CAGSGREDYGYTF
TRBJ2-3 TRBV19 - few TGTGCCAGTAGTGGCAGAGAGGTCCTCCAAGATACGCAGTATTTT CASSGREVLQDTQYF
TRBJ1-1 TRBV3-1 TRBD1 few TGTGCCAGCAGCCAAGAAGGGACAGGGGCGACTGAAGCTTTCTTT CASSQEGTGATEAFF
TRBJ1-3 TRBV28 - many TGTGCCAGCAGTACCGGGACGGAAGGAGTTCTCACCATATATTTT CASSTGTEGVLTIYF
TRBJ2-7 TRBV11-2 TRBD2 many TGTGCCAGCAGCCCGACTAGCGGGAGGGCCTGGGGGGACGAGCAGTACTTC CASSPTSGRAWGDEQYF
TRBJ2-7 TRBV5-1 TRBD2 - TGCGCCAGCAGCTTTAAGCGGGACTACGAGCAGTACTTC CASSFKRDYEQYF
TRBJ1-1 TRBV18 - - TGTGCCAGCTCAGACCGACAGACCTCGAACACTGAAGCTTTCTTT CASSDRQTSNTEAFF
TRBJ2-7 TRBV28 - many TGTGCCAGCAGTTTCTCAACAGAAACCTACGAGCAGTACTTC CASSFSTETYEQYF
TRBJ2-7 TRBV7-9 - - TGTGCCAGCAGCCCAGAGACAGCGAGCTCCTACGAGCAGTACTTC CASSPETASSYEQYF
TRBJ1-1 TRBV19 - few TGTGCCAGTAGTTCACCTCAGGGATACACTGAAGCTTTCTTT CASSSPQGYTEAFF
TRBJ1-3 TRBV30 - few TGTGCCTGGAGTAAAGGAATCTCTGGAAACACCATATATTTT CAWSKGISGNTIYF
TRBJ1-2 TRBV5-4 - few TGTGCCAGCAGCGCGGAACAGGGTTTTAGCGGCTACACCTTC CASSAEQGFSGYTF
TRBJ2-1 TRBV6-2/TRBV6-3 TRBD1 many TGTGCCAGCAGTTCGGGACAGCTATACAATGAGCAGTTCTTC CASSSGQLYNEQFF
TRBJ1-1 TRBV28 - many TGTGCCAGCAGTCCCCGGTCCAGGCTGTACACTGAAGCTTTCTTT CASSPRSRLYTEAFF
TRBJ2-3 TRBV5-1 - many TGCGCCAGCAGCTTGGACCCCAGTCCGACAGATACGCAGTATTTT CASSLDPSPTDTQYF